This is a list of T cell receptor beta chains from one sample in a study of control samples from healthy donors and cancer patients. Clones were sequenced by immunoSEQ multiplex PCR, and TCRdb holds only the in-frame ones, with some missing. The table lists about 82,000 clones, 70% to 90% of them singletons. Sequencing input: blood. The origin of the receptors is a man aged 45-65 years in good health. Each CDR3 is given with its conserved first and last residue. The order of the fields is V gene, clone size, J gene, D gene, CDR3 DNA, CDR3 protein. A D gene is named only where the DNA matches it firmly. Some rows have no size entry. The others give once, few or many, or a class for an expanded clone.

>TRBV13|.|TRBJ2-5|.
TGTGCCAGCAGCTTAGGGGACAGACAAGAGACCCAGTACTTC
CASSLGDRQETQYF
>TRBV19|.|TRBJ1-5|TRBD1
TGTGCCAGTAGGAGACAGGGGGCCGTTTTCGGTAGCAATCAGCCCCAGCATTTT
CASRRQGAVFGSNQPQHF
>TRBV3-1/TRBV3-2|.|TRBJ2-6|.
TGTGCCAGCAGCCAAAACCCCTCTGGGGCCAACGTCCTGACTTTC
CASSQNPSGANVLTF
>TRBV4-3|once|TRBJ2-7|.
TGCGCCAATCCGTGTGGGGGGCGATCCATCCACGAGCAGTACTTC
CANPCGGRSIHEQYF
>TRBV7-2|.|TRBJ2-3|.
TGTGCCAGCAGCTGGGGTCCAGATACGCAGTATTTT
CASSWGPDTQYF
>TRBV10-3|.|TRBJ1-5|.
TGTGCCATCAGTAACCCGGACGCCGGTGGAAGGCCCCAGCATTTT
CAISNPDAGGRPQHF
>TRBV7-9|.|TRBJ2-7|.
TGTGCCAGCAGCTTAGTGCGGCAGGTGTGGGACGAGCAGTACTTC
CASSLVRQVWDEQYF
>TRBV7-2|.|TRBJ1-2|.
TGTGCCAGCAGCTTAGTGGCGGGGGCGCGTGGCTACACCTTC
CASSLVAGARGYTF
>TRBV6-5|once|TRBJ1-5|.
TGTGCCAGCAGTTACTCGGTACAGGCCAATCAGCCCCAGCATTTT
CASSYSVQANQPQHF
>TRBV3-1/TRBV3-2|.|TRBJ2-1|TRBD2
TGTGCCAGCAGCGAACTAGCGGGGGGGTATAATGAGCAGTTCTTC
CASSELAGGYNEQFF
>TRBV3-1/TRBV3-2|.|TRBJ1-4|TRBD1
TGTGCCAGCAGCCTTAGACAGGGTCAGAATGAAAAACTGTTTTTT
CASSLRQGQNEKLFF
>TRBV11-2|.|TRBJ1-1|.
TGTGCCAGCAGCTTAGTGGGCCGATACACTGAAGCTTTCTTT
CASSLVGRYTEAFF
>TRBV11-2|.|TRBJ2-5|.
TGTGCCAGCAGCCCGGGTGGGGTGACCCAGTACTTC
CASSPGGVTQYF
>TRBV5-6|.|TRBJ2-7|.
TGTGCCAGCAGCCCAGGACGCGGCGAGCAGTACTTC
CASSPGRGEQYF
>TRBV6-6|.|TRBJ1-1|.
TGTGCCAGCCGGCAGGAAAGGAGCACTGAAGCTTTCTTT
CASRQERSTEAFF
>TRBV19|.|TRBJ1-1|.
TGTGCCAGTACCCCACCCACAGCGAACACTGAAGCTTTCTTT
CASTPPTANTEAFF
>TRBV23-1|.|TRBJ1-2|TRBD1
TGCGCCAGCAGGACAGGGTTCTATGGCTACACCTTC
CASRTGFYGYTF
>TRBV5-8|.|TRBJ1-1|TRBD1
TGTGCCAGCAGGCCCACAGGGGTGATGAACACTGAAGCTTTCTTT
CASRPTGVMNTEAFF
>TRBV5-6|few|TRBJ2-2|TRBD2
TGTGCCAGCAGCCTAGGACTAGCGTTAGTCGGGGAGCTGTTTTTT
CASSLGLALVGELFF
>TRBV7-6|.|TRBJ1-3|.
TGTGCCAGCAGCTTAACTCAGGGGTCAAACACCATATATTTT
CASSLTQGSNTIYF
>TRBV3-1/TRBV3-2|.|TRBJ2-2|TRBD2
TGTGCCAGCAGCCGACTAGCGGGGGGGCCTCTTAACGGGGAGCTGTTTTTT
CASSRLAGGPLNGELFF
>TRBV6-5|few|TRBJ1-2|TRBD1
TGTGCCAGCTTTCCGGGCAGGGGGGCTCCCTATGGCTACACCTTC
CASFPGRGAPYGYTF
>TRBV11-2|.|TRBJ2-7|.
TGTGCCAGCAGCCCCCTTGTGACCTCCTACGAGCAGTACTTC
CASSPLVTSYEQYF
>TRBV19|.|TRBJ1-2|.
TGTGCCAGTAGTATCCCGCCCGTGGGCTATGGCTACACCTTC
CASSIPPVGYGYTF
>TRBV5-1|.|TRBJ1-6|.
TGCGCCAGCAGCATTGGGGGCTCCTATAATTCACCCCTCCACTTT
CASSIGGSYNSPLHF
>TRBV2|.|TRBJ2-3|TRBD2
TGTGCCAGCAAACTAGCGGGGTCCACAGATACGCAGTATTTT
CASKLAGSTDTQYF
>TRBV4-1|.|TRBJ1-1|.
TGCGCCAGCAGCCAAGCCCTCCAGTCGAACACTGAAGCTTTCTTT
CASSQALQSNTEAFF
>TRBV9|.|TRBJ2-2|TRBD1
TGTGCCAGCGCTGGACGAGGGGGCTTCACCGGGGAGCTGTTTTTT
CASAGRGGFTGELFF
>TRBV2|.|TRBJ1-5|TRBD1
TGTGCCAGCAGTGAACTAACAGGGGCTGGTCAGCCCCAGCATTTT
CASSELTGAGQPQHF
>TRBV6-5|.|TRBJ1-4|TRBD1
TGTGCCAGCAGGGTGCCGGGGACAGGGGGCGAAAAACTGTTTTTT
CASRVPGTGGEKLFF
>TRBV29-1|few|TRBJ2-2|.
TGCAGCGTCAAGAACACCGGGGAGCTGTTTTTT
CSVKNTGELFF
>TRBV3-1/TRBV3-2|.|TRBJ2-2|TRBD2
TGTGCCAGCAGTTCTCGGGGGGCCGGGGAGCTGTTTTTT
CASSSRGAGELFF
>TRBV19|.|TRBJ1-5|TRBD1
TGTGCCAGTAGTCCACTAGGACAGGGGGTCTATAGCAATCAGCCCCAGCATTTT
CASSPLGQGVYSNQPQHF
>TRBV19|.|TRBJ2-1|.
TGTGCCAGTAGTAAAGGACAGAACTCCTACAATGAGCAGTTCTTC
CASSKGQNSYNEQFF
>TRBV11-2|.|TRBJ2-2|TRBD2
TGTGCCAGCAGCTTAACCCCAGCGGGGGGCACCGGGGAGCTGTTTTTT
CASSLTPAGGTGELFF
>TRBV6-4|.|TRBJ1-2|.
TGTGCCAGCAGTGATTCCCGGAGGGGACAAAACTATGGCTACACCTTC
CASSDSRRGQNYGYTF
>TRBV6-2/TRBV6-3|.|TRBJ2-7|.
TGTGCCAGCAGTTACTCGACGGGGTGGGGACTCTACGAGCAGTACTTC
CASSYSTGWGLYEQYF